This passage covers 8 T cell receptor beta chains from one sample sequenced in a study of blood T cell repertoires in COVID-19. Some clones are missing from TCRdb's copy, which holds only in-frame ones; the method was immunoSEQ multiplex PCR. The sample has roughly 190,000 clones; 88% are singletons. Specimen: peripheral blood. The receptors shown here come from a human donor in a cohort sampled during active COVID-19.

The chain employs TRBV9 and TRBJ1-1; D is possibly TRBD1 (6 bases). V lost 3 bases and J lost 5, with 11 bases in between. The CDR3 spans 13 residues. The germline V gene has CDR1 SGDLS and CDR2 YYNGEE. The CDR3 loop reads CASSGTAGTEAFF. CDR3 DNA sequence: TGTGCCAGCAGCGGGACAGCGGGAACTGAAGCTTTCTTT.

The chain has TRBV11-2 and TRBJ1-1; D not resolved. The CDR3 sequence is 12 residues long. With 0 bases removed from V and 4 bases from J, the gap between germline ends came to 3 bases. Per the germline V gene, CDR1 is SGHAT and CDR2 is FQNNGV. CDR3 amino acids: CASSLDLTEAFF. The CDR3 DNA reads TGTGCCAGCAGCTTAGATCTCACTGAAGCTTTCTTT.

The J gene is TRBJ2-3, the V gene TRBV5-1; 10 bases map to TRBD1. CDR3 length equals 16 residues. V gave up 4 bases and J gave up 3 bases; unmatched junction bases: 8. From germline, CDR1 is SGHRS and CDR2 YFSETQ. This chain's CDR3 is CASSPLLGQGTDTQYF. The CDR3 region has the DNA TGCGCCAGCAGCCCCCTTCTGGGACAGGGGACAGATACGCAGTATTTT.

The chain is built from TRBV9 and TRBJ1-5; D perhaps matches TRBD1 (6 bases). CDR3 size: 16 residues. Germline CDR1 is SGDLS and CDR2 is YYNGEE. V was cut by 2 bases and J by 7 bases, with 19 bases left in between. CDR3 sequence: CASSVGHREIPQPQHF. The CDR3 DNA is TGTGCCAGCAGCGTGGGTCACAGGGAAATCCCCCAGCCCCAGCATTTT. Full variable domain (outside the CDR3, taken from reference TRBV9 and TRBJ1-5): DSGVTQTPKHLITATGQRVTLRCSPRSGDLSVYWYQQSLDQGLQFLIQYYNGEERAKGNILERFSAQQFPDLHSELNLSSLELGDSALYFCASSVGHREIPQPQHFGDGTRLSIL.

In this sample, this clone turned up a few times. This sequence joins TRBV6-1 and TRBJ1-5; D is uncertain. This CDR3 region has 14 residues. Trimming pared 0 bases from V and 4 bases from J, leaving 7 bases between. Germline loops: CDR1 MNHNS, CDR2 SASEGT. The CDR3 bases are TGTGCCAGCAGTGAAGCTACAGTAAATCAGCCCCAGCATTTT. Encoded protein: CASSEATVNQPQHF.

The J gene is TRBJ2-2, the V gene TRBV5-1; 11 bases agree with TRBD2. This CDR3 is built from 15 residues. J was trimmed by 5 bases and V by 0 bases; bases with no gene match: 0. From germline, CDR1 is SGHRS and CDR2 YFSETQ. CDR3 region: CASSLGLAGTGELFF. DNA for the CDR3: TGCGCCAGCAGCTTGGGACTAGCGGGAACCGGGGAGCTGTTTTTT. Supplemented by reference TRBV5-1 and TRBJ2-2, the full variable domain reads KAGVTQTPRYLIKTRGQQVTLSCSPISGHRSVSWYQQTPGQGLQFLFEYFSETQRNKGNFPGRFSGRQFSNSRSEMNVSTLELGDSALYLCASSLGLAGTGELFFGEGSRLTVL.

There are a few counts of this clone. V gene TRBV4-1 combines with J gene TRBJ1-1; D uncertain. Trimming cost V 0 bases and J 3 bases, with 8 bases left between them. In germline, CDR1 is MGHRA, CDR2 YSYEKL. This CDR3 is 14 amino acids long. The DNA of the CDR3 is TGCGCCAGCAGCCAAGAAGTTCGGGACACTGAAGCTTTCTTT. This sequence encodes CASSQEVRDTEAFF.

As concerns this clone: The junction shows a germline mismatch at one end, possibly a read error. V usage is TRBV25-1 and J usage is TRBJ2-7, with 11 nucleotides matching TRBD2. Germline lookup yields CDR1 MGHDK and CDR2 SYGVNS. This CDR3 contains 14 residues. The CDR3 DNA sequence: TGTGCCAGCGCCCCTAGCGGGAGGTCCTCCGAGCAGTACTTC. It specifies CASAPSGRSSEQYF.